The clone carrying this T cell receptor beta chain was seen ten or more times. The antigen is unknown. The data belong to a study of spatial heterogeneity in lung cancer. Turning to the study itself: The study consistently detected more beta-chain than alpha-chain sequences. Study-level findings and limits: Among blood samples, ubiquitous expanded tumor TCRs appeared more at resection than at follow-up.

Carried by each TCR cDNA molecule was a unique molecular identifier. TCRdb reprocessed the 5' RACE reads with MiXCR, giving one entry per CDR3 protein. The sample contains some 15,000 distinct CDR3 sequences, roughly a tenth of which appear only once. Per germline, CDR1 SGHRS and CDR2 YFSETQ. J lost 4 bases, V lost 1 base, and 7 bases had no gene match. The CDR3 extends over 16 amino acids. As for time point: sample taken at primary tumor resection. Extraction of whole RNA from tumor, nontumor lung or frozen PBMC preceded unsorted sequencing. This receptor was obtained from a male donor with early-stage non-small cell lung cancer. This chain connects TRBV5-1 to TRBJ2-3; TRBD2 agrees at 9 bases. This material consisted of PBMCs, taken at surgery. CDR3 nucleotides: TGCGCCAGCAGCTTGCGAGGACTAGCGTCAGCAGATACGCAGTATTTT. Amino acids: CASSLRGLASADTQYF.